This T cell receptor (beta chain) was captured in a study of response to subunit inactivated influenza vaccine. TCRdb re-called the RT-PCR reads through MiXCR, storing one row per CDR3 protein. The sample comprises over 400,000 distinct CDR3 sequences, approximately 12% of which are singletons, and roughly 14% rests with the top ten. The CDR3 is 15 residues long. V lost 4 bases, J lost 2 bases, and 8 bases stayed unmatched. Per germline, CDR1 SGHKS and CDR2 YYEKEE (reference sequence). Findings and caveats of the study: A suggestion made by the authors is that each seasonal influenza vaccination recruits few new T cells.

This clonotype was seen at least ten times. Its target is not known. The source material was PBMCs from blood, sampled 45 days after vaccination. This chain joins TRBV5-5 and TRBJ1-2; TRBD1 matches 7 bases. The TCR sequence derives from a middle-aged man who received an inactivated influenza vaccine. CDR3 in DNA: TGTGCCAGCAGCACCACAGGGGATATAAACTATGGCTACACCTTC. Translated, it gives CASSTTGDINYGYTF.